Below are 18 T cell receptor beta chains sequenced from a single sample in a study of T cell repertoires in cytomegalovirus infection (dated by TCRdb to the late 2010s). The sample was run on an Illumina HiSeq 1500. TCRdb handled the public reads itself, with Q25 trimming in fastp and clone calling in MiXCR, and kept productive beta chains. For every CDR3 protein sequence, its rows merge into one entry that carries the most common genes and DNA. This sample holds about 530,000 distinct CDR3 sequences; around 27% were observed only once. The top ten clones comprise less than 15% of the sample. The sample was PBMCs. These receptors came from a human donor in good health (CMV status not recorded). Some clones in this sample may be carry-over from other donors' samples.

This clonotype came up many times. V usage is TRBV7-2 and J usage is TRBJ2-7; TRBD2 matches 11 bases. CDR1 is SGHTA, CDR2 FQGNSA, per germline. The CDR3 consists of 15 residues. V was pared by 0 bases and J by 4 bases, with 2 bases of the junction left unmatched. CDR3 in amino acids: CASSLAGTSGYEQYV. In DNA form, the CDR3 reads TGTGCCAGCAGCTTAGCCGGGACTAGCGGATACGAGCAGTACGTC.

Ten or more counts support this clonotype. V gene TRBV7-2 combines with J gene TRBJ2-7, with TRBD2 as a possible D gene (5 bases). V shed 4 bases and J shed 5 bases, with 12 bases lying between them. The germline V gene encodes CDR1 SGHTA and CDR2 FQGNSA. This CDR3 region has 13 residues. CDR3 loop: CASSWRDYDEQYF. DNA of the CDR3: TGTGCCAGCAGCTGGAGAGACTACGACGAGCAGTACTTC.

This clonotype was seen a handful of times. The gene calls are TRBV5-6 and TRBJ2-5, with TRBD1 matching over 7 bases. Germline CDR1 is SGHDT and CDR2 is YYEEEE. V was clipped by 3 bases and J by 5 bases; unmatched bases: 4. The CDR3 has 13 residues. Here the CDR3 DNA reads TGTGCCAGCAGCTCCACAGGGGTGGAGACCCAGTACTTC. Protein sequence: CASSSTGVETQYF.

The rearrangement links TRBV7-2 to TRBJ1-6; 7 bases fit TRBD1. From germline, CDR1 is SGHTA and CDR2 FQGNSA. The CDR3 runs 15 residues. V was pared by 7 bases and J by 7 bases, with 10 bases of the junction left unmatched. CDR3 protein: CASTPWGRGNSPLHF. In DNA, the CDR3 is TGTGCCAGCACCCCATGGGGCAGGGGGAATTCACCCCTCCACTTT. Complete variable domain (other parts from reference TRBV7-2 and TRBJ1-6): GAGVSQSPSNKVTEKGKDVELRCDPISGHTALYWYRQSLGQGLEFLIYFQGNSAPDKSGLPSDRFSAERTGGSVSTLTIQRTQQEDSAVYLCASTPWGRGNSPLHFGNGTRLTVT.

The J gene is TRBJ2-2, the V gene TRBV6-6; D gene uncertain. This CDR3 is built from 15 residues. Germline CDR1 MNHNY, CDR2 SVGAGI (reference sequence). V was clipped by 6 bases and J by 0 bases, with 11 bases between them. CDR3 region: CASSPETANTGELFF. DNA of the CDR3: TGTGCCAGCAGCCCCGAAACCGCGAACACCGGGGAGCTGTTTTTT.

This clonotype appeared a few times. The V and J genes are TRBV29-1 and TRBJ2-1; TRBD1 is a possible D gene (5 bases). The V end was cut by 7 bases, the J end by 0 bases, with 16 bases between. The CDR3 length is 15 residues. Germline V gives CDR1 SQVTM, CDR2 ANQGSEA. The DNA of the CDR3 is TGCAGCGAGGGAACTACAGGAAGCTCCTACAATGAGCAGTTCTTC. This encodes CSEGTTGSSYNEQFF.

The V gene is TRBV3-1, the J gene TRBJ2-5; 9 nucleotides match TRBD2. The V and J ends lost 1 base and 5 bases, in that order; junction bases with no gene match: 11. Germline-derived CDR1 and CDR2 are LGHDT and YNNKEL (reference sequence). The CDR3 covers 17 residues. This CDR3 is CASSQVRAGGRGETQYF. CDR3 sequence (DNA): TGTGCCAGCAGCCAAGTTAGAGCGGGAGGTCGTGGGGAGACCCAGTACTTC.

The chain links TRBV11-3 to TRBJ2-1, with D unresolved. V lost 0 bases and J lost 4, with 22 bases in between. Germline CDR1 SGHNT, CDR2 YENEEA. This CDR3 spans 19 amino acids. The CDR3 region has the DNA TGTGCCAGCAGCTTAGACCACAATAAGGGTCAGACGGCGTACAATGAGCAGTTCTTC. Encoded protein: CASSLDHNKGQTAYNEQFF.

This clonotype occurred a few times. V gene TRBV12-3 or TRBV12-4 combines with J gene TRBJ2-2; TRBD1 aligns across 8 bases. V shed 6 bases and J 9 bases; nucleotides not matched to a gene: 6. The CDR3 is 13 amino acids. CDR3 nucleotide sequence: TGTGCCAGCAGCCTGACAGGGGTCAGGGAGCTGTTTTTT. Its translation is CASSLTGVRELFF.

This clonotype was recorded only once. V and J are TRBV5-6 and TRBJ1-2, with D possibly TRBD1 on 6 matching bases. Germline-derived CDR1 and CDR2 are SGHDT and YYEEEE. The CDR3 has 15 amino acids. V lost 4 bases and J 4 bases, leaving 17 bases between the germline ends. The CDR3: CASSPDGGAGYGYTF. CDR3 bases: TGTGCCAGCAGCCCCGACGGGGGGGCAGGCTATGGCTACACCTTC.

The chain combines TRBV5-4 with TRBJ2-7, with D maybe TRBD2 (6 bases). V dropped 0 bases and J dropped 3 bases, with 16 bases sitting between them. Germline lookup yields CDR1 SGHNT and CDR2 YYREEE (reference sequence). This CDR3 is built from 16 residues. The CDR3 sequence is CASSLEVSRGIYEQYF. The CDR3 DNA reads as TGTGCCAGCAGCTTGGAGGTCTCCCGGGGGATCTACGAGCAGTACTTC.

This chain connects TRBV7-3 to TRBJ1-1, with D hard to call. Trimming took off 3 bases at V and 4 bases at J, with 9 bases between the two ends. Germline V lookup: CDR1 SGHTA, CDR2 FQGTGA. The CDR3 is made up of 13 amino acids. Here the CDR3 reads CASSFSWATEAFF. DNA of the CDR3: TGTGCCAGCAGCTTTTCATGGGCCACTGAAGCTTTCTTT.

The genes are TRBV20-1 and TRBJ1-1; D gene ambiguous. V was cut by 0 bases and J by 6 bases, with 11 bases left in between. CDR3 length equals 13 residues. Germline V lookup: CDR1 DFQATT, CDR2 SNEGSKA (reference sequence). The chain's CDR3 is CSAREGGRAEAFF. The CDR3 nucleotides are TGCAGTGCTAGAGAGGGAGGGAGGGCTGAAGCTTTCTTT.

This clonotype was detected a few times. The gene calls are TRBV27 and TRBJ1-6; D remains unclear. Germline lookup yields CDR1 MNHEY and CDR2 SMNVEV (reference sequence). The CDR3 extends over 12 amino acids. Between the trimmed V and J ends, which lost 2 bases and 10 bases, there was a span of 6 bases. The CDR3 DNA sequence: TGTGCCAGCAGTTTACCATTCTCACCCCTCCACTTT. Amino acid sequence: CASSLPFSPLHF.

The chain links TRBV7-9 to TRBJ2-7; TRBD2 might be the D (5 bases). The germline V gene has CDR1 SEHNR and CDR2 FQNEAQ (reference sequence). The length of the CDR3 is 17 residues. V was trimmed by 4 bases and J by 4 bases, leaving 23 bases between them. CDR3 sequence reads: CASSSLGPGGIRYEQYF. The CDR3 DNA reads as TGTGCCAGCAGCTCTCTCGGTCCAGGAGGAATAAGATACGAGCAGTACTTC.

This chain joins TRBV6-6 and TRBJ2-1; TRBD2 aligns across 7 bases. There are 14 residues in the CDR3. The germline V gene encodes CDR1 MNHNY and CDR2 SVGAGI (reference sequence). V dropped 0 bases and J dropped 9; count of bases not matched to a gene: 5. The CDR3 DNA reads TGTGCCAGCAGTTACTCGGGAGGGTCGGGTGAGCAGTTCTTC. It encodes CASSYSGGSGEQFF.

This CDR3 reads CASSYFPTSALGADTQYF. CDR3 DNA sequence: TGTGCCAGCAGTTATTTTCCGACTAGCGCCCTTGGGGCAGATACGCAGTATTTT. This chain uses TRBV27 with TRBJ2-3; 8 bases map to TRBD2. Per germline, CDR1 MNHEY and CDR2 SMNVEV (reference sequence). The trim removed 4 bases at V and 4 bases at J, leaving 16 bases unmatched. The CDR3 sequence is 18 residues long.

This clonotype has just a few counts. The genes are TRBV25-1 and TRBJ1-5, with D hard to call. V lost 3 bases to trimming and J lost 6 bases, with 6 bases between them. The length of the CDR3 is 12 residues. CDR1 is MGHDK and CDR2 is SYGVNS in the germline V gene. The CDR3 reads CASSESGQPQHF. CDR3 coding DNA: TGTGCCAGCAGTGAGTCTGGTCAGCCCCAGCATTTT. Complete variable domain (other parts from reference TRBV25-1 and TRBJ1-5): EADIYQTPRYLVIGTGKKITLECSQTMGHDKMYWYQQDPGMELHLIHYSYGVNSTEKGDLSSESTVSRIRTEHFPLTLESARPSHTSQYLCASSESGQPQHFGDGTRLSIL.